These 29 T cell receptor beta chains were all obtained from the same sample, sequenced in a study of T-cell reconstitution after alpha-beta-depleted transplantation in children. TCRbeta library construction was performed incorporating unique molecular identifiers. TCRdb reprocessed the PCR reads via MiXCR and lists one record per CDR3 protein. The sample holds 90,000 to 100,000 distinct CDR3 sequences, 9.5% to 15% seen once. The sequences come from PBMCs from the stem cell graft donor, collected from the stem cell graft. These receptor sequences come from a human donor who donated a stem cell graft to a child with inherited bone marrow failure.

This clonotype has at least ten counts. This chain joins TRBV18 and TRBJ2-7; TRBD2 agrees at 9 bases. The CDR3 sequence is 17 residues long. V lost 2 bases, J lost 5 bases, and 13 bases stayed unmatched. Germline CDR1 is KGHSH and CDR2 is LQKENI. This chain's CDR3 is CASSPMGGQSGRHEQYF. For the CDR3, the DNA is TGTGCCAGCTCACCAATGGGAGGACAAAGCGGGAGGCACGAGCAGTACTTC.

This clonotype came up many times. The rearrangement uses TRBV7-3 and TRBJ1-6, with 9 bases fitting TRBD1. There are 15 residues in the CDR3. Germline trimming cut 4 bases from V and 7 bases from J; bases unmatched to any gene: 5. Germline V gene data show CDR1 as SGHTA and CDR2 as FQGTGA. The CDR3 sequence is CASSSSTGGNSPLHF. The CDR3 nucleotides are TGTGCCAGCAGCTCCTCGACAGGGGGGAATTCACCCCTCCACTTT.

This clonotype was counted many times. This chain joins TRBV20-1 and TRBJ1-1; D gene unclear. Trimming shortened V by 0 bases and J by 5 bases, and 7 bases separated the two germline ends. Germline CDR1 reads DFQATT; CDR2 reads SNEGSKA (reference sequence). CDR3 length: 12 amino acids. CDR3 DNA: TGCAGTGCTAGAGATGGTATGACTGAAGCTTTCTTT. As protein: CSARDGMTEAFF.

This clonotype showed up just a few times. The chain has TRBV28 and TRBJ1-6, with no clear D. The CDR3 loop spans 13 amino acids. Germline V lookup: CDR1 MDHEN, CDR2 SYDVKM. V lost 4 bases and J lost 7, with 8 bases in between. The CDR3 DNA is TGTGCCAGCAGTTCTTGGGGAAATTCACCCCTCCACTTT. Its protein is CASSSWGNSPLHF.

This clonotype was detected ten times or more. CDR3 nucleotides: TGTGCCAGCAGTGCCATCAGGGACACCGGGGAGCTGTTTTTT. Translated: CASSAIRDTGELFF. The rearrangement uses TRBV6-1 and TRBJ2-2; a possible D gene is TRBD1 (5 bases). The CDR3 is 14 amino acids. From germline, CDR1 is MNHNS and CDR2 SASEGT. Trimming stripped 4 bases from V and 3 bases from J, with 9 bases between.

This clonotype was seen repeatedly, ten times or more. This chain uses TRBV5-6 with TRBJ2-7; D perhaps matches TRBD2 (5 bases). V was pared by 7 bases and J by 7 bases, with 18 bases between. CDR3 length equals 13 residues. In germline, CDR1 is SGHDT, CDR2 YYEEEE. The DNA of the CDR3 is TGTGCCAGCGGCGAGGGAGCACTACTTGAGCAGTACTTC. Translation: CASGEGALLEQYF. Looking up the rest from reference TRBV5-6 and TRBJ2-7 gives the full variable domain: DAGVTQSPTHLIKTRGQQVTLRCSPKSGHDTVSWYQQALGQGPQFIFQYYEEEERQRGNFPDRFSGHQFPNYSSELNVNALLLGDSALYLCASGEGALLEQYFGPGTRLTVT.

There are many counts of this clonotype. The V call is TRBV3-1, the J call TRBJ2-1, with TRBD2 matching over 12 bases. The V gene's germline CDR1 is LGHDT and CDR2 YNNKEL (reference sequence). The V segment lost 2 bases and the J segment 2 bases; nucleotides outside the gene matches: 4. This CDR3 has 17 amino acids. CDR3 region: CASSQIWTSGAYNEQFF. The CDR3 DNA follows: TGTGCCAGCAGCCAAATCTGGACTAGCGGGGCCTACAATGAGCAGTTCTTC.

This clonotype was observed many times. The J gene is TRBJ1-6, the V gene TRBV7-2; D may be TRBD1 (5 bases). In germline, CDR1 is SGHTA, CDR2 FQGNSA. CDR3 length equals 15 residues. V lost 6 bases, J lost 4 bases, and 13 bases lay in between. CDR3 sequence: CASSPRRGYNSPLHF. CDR3 DNA: TGTGCCAGCAGTCCTAGGCGGGGGTATAATTCACCCCTCCACTTT.

This clonotype has just a few counts. The chain has TRBV12-3 or TRBV12-4 and TRBJ1-6; 12 bases are shared with TRBD1. This CDR3 contains 15 residues. J gave up 10 bases and V 6 bases, and 7 bases lay outside the gene matches. The CDR3 sequence is CASSSTGTGGSPLHF. The CDR3 DNA is TGTGCCAGCAGCAGTACCGGGACAGGGGGCTCACCCCTCCACTTT.

This chain links TRBV9 with TRBJ2-3; perhaps TRBD2 as D (6 bases). The CDR3 contains 17 residues. The V gene's germline CDR1 is SGDLS and CDR2 YYNGEE. Between the trimmed V and J ends, which lost 4 bases and 0 bases, there was a span of 18 bases. CDR3 nucleotide sequence: TGTGCCAGCAGCCGCCCGGTAGGTGGGGGGAGCACAGATACGCAGTATTTT. Amino acid sequence: CASSRPVGGGSTDTQYF.

This clonotype was counted at least ten times. The chain combines TRBV7-2 with TRBJ2-4; maybe TRBD2 (6 bases). Trimming cost V 5 bases and J 6 bases, with 14 bases left between them. The CDR3 has 14 residues. The germline CDR1 and CDR2 sequences are SGHTA and FQGNSA. Here the CDR3 DNA reads TGTGCCAGCAGCCCCCTGGGGGGACTAAACATTCAGTACTTC. This sequence encodes CASSPLGGLNIQYF.

This clonotype appeared many times. The gene calls are TRBV28 and TRBJ2-3; D is unresolved. The V gene's germline CDR1 is MDHEN and CDR2 SYDVKM. The CDR3 runs 14 residues. Trimming took 6 bases from V and 1 from J, leaving 11 bases between them. CDR3 sequence reads: CASSTNTGTDTQYF. CDR3 coding DNA: TGTGCCAGCAGCACTAATACGGGCACAGATACGCAGTATTTT.

This clonotype has a count of ten or more. V and J are TRBV7-3 and TRBJ2-1, with D possibly being TRBD1 (6 bases). The CDR3 runs 15 residues. The germline V gene encodes CDR1 SGHTA and CDR2 FQGTGA. V was clipped by 5 bases and J by 4 bases, with 15 bases between them. CDR3 in amino acids: CASSLQGPSYNEQFF. In DNA, the CDR3 is TGTGCCAGCAGCCTACAGGGTCCCTCTTACAATGAGCAGTTCTTC.

This clonotype was seen ten or more times. This chain connects TRBV12-3 or TRBV12-4 to TRBJ1-5, with no clear D. V was cut by 2 bases and J by 5 bases, with 7 bases left in between. The CDR3 consists of 13 residues. The DNA for the CDR3 is TGTGCCAGCAGTTTAAACCATGATCAGCCCCAGCATTTT. Translating it yields CASSLNHDQPQHF.

The chain combines TRBV20-1 with TRBJ1-4; 12 bases are a match to TRBD1. Germline CDR1 DFQATT, CDR2 SNEGSKA (reference sequence). The J segment lost 7 bases and the V segment lost 6 bases, leaving 3 bases of the junction unmatched. The CDR3 is made up of 13 amino acids. CDR3: CSAPGQGAEKLFF. DNA of the CDR3: TGCAGTGCCCCGGGACAGGGGGCTGAAAAACTGTTTTTT.

As concerns this clonotype: At one of its ends the junction is not consistent with the germline gene, which may arise from a read error. The rearrangement uses TRBV29-1 and TRBJ2-1; 8 nucleotides agree with TRBD1. This CDR3 is built from 14 residues. Germline V gives CDR1 SQVTM, CDR2 ANQGSEA. The CDR3 sequence is CSVEGQGAYNEKFF. Written as DNA, the CDR3 is TGCAGCGTTGAGGGGCAGGGGGCCTACAATGAGAAGTTCTTC.

The table lists this clonotype with many counts. V gene TRBV6-2 or TRBV6-3 combines with J gene TRBJ2-4; D is possibly TRBD1 (5 bases). The germline V gene encodes CDR1 MNHEY and CDR2 SVGEGT. The CDR3 contains 19 residues. The ends were cut back, 3 bases at V and 0 bases at J, with 21 bases in the middle. CDR3 in DNA: TGTGCCAGCAGTTATCCGGCGTGGACAACCCCACTAGCCAAAAACATTCAGTACTTC. Translation gives CASSYPAWTTPLAKNIQYF.

This clonotype was seen ten or more times. This sequence joins TRBV29-1 and TRBJ2-3; 10 bases are shared with TRBD2. The CDR3 consists of 15 residues. After removal of 5 bases from V and 1 base from J, the junction contained 6 bases not matched to a gene. In germline, CDR1 is SQVTM, CDR2 ANQGSEA. CDR3 coding DNA: TGCAGCGTTACCGGGACTAGCGAAGGCACAGATACGCAGTATTTT. Its translation is CSVTGTSEGTDTQYF.

About this clonotype: A much larger clonotype is one base distant, so this may be a read error. The V gene is TRBV18, the J gene TRBJ1-1; TRBD1 is a possible D gene (6 bases). The V end was cut by 2 bases, the J end by 8 bases, with 12 bases between. This CDR3 comprises 13 residues. CDR1 KGHSH and CDR2 LQKENI come from the germline V gene. The CDR3 spells CASSPCWQGEAFF. DNA of the CDR3: TGTGCCAGCTCACCATGTTGGCAGGGGGAAGCTTTCTTT.

This clonotype has a count of ten or more. As DNA, the CDR3 is TGCGCCAGCAGCCCCACCGGGACCTCCATTGAAGCTTTCTTT. It yields the protein CASSPTGTSIEAFF. This chain links TRBV5-1 with TRBJ1-1, with TRBD1 as a possible D gene (5 bases). The V and J ends lost 4 bases and 7 bases respectively, with 17 bases between them. Germline V gene sequence: CDR1 SGHRS, CDR2 YFSETQ. The length of the CDR3 is 14 residues.

This clonotype was recorded at least ten times. This chain uses TRBV5-1 with TRBJ1-1; a possible D gene is TRBD1 (6 bases). The CDR3 extends over 14 amino acids. V gave up 6 bases and J gave up 2 bases, with 14 bases separating them. The germline V gene encodes CDR1 SGHRS and CDR2 YFSETQ. The CDR3 reads CASNSDRPNTEAFF. The CDR3 bases are TGCGCCAGCAACTCGGACAGACCTAACACTGAAGCTTTCTTT.

This clonotype has more than one count but fewer than ten. This rearrangement joins TRBV20-1 to TRBJ1-3; D might be TRBD1 (5 bases). CDR1 and CDR2 (germline): DFQATT, SNEGSKA (reference sequence). This CDR3 comprises 15 residues. The V and J ends lost 2 bases and 0 bases respectively, with 11 bases between them. The CDR3 DNA reads TGCAGTGCTAGATACGGGGCTAGCTCTGGAAACACCATATATTTT. Protein sequence: CSARYGASSGNTIYF.

The chain employs TRBV6-1 and TRBJ1-1; 8 bases are shared with TRBD1. The CDR3 has 16 residues. The V gene's germline CDR1 is MNHNS and CDR2 SASEGT. The ends lost 6 bases at V and 5 bases at J; junction bases unmatched: 14. The CDR3 region is CASRHHRTGLVTEAFF. CDR3 nucleotide sequence: TGTGCCAGCAGGCATCACCGGACAGGGTTGGTTACTGAAGCTTTCTTT.

The chain joins TRBV11-3 to TRBJ2-1, with TRBD2 matching 13 bases. With 4 bases clipped from V and 4 bases from J, the junction kept 4 bases outside the gene matches. The CDR3 runs to 16 residues. From germline, CDR1 is SGHNT and CDR2 YENEEA. CDR3 amino acids: CASSSWTSGGYNEQFF. The CDR3 nucleotides are TGTGCCAGCAGCTCCTGGACTAGCGGGGGTTACAATGAGCAGTTCTTC.

This clonotype has just a few counts. The chain links TRBV13 to TRBJ1-1; D may be TRBD1 (5 bases). V was pared by 3 bases and J by 2 bases, with 16 bases between. The V gene's germline CDR1 is PRHDT and CDR2 FYEKMQ (reference sequence). The CDR3 loop spans 16 amino acids. Written as DNA, the CDR3 is TGTGCCAGCAGCTTTAACCCGGCAGGGAGAAACACTGAAGCTTTCTTT. Translating gives CASSFNPAGRNTEAFF.

The chain carries TRBV7-3 and TRBJ1-1; unclear D gene. The CDR3 is 12 residues long. The V and J ends lost 2 bases and 8 bases respectively, with 9 bases between them. Germline CDR1 is SGHTA and CDR2 is FQGTGA. The CDR3 nucleotides read TGTGCCAGCAGCTTAGGGGTAGGGGAAGCTTTCTTT. Protein sequence: CASSLGVGEAFF.

J is TRBJ2-7 and V is TRBV7-6; D gene ambiguous. The length of the CDR3 is 13 residues. In germline, CDR1 is SGHVS, CDR2 FNYEAQ. V was pared by 3 bases and J by 3 bases, with 9 bases between. CDR3 coding DNA: TGTGCCAGCAGCTTGGTCGGAGTCTACGAGCAGTACTTC. Translating it yields CASSLVGVYEQYF.

There are many counts of this clonotype. The chain joins TRBV2 to TRBJ2-7, with 8 bases fitting TRBD1. CDR1 and CDR2 (germline): SNHLY, FYNNEI. Trimming took 4 bases from V and 5 from J; bases not matched to a gene: 4. The CDR3 has 13 residues. The CDR3 DNA reads as TGTGCCAGCAGTGTTGCAGGGGGCAACGAGCAGTACTTC. It codes for CASSVAGGNEQYF.

With regard to this clonotype: The conserved closing phenylalanine or tryptophan is absent in this CDR3, likely reflecting a read error. The DNA is omitted, as the CDR3 cannot be located on it reliably, and the CDR3 follows TCRdb's listing. The V and J genes are TRBV7-2 and TRBJ2-5. CDR1 SGHTA and CDR2 FQGNSA come from the germline V gene. The CDR3 length equals 8 residues, ends included. Here the CDR3 reads CASPLARA.